Shown below are 19 T cell receptor beta chains from a single sample sequenced in a study of identical twins. MiXCR, applied by TCRdb to the 5' RACE reads, yields one record per CDR3 protein. The sample includes roughly 250,000 distinct CDR3 sequences, about 14% seen only once; the top ten take around 9%. Sample: memory (CD45RO+) T cells sorted from blood. The receptor set was obtained from a woman younger than 30 in good health.

This clonotype turned up a few times. CDR3 residues: CAISGQGRGSYNEQFF. As DNA, the CDR3 is TGTGCCATCAGTGGGCAAGGGAGGGGTTCCTACAATGAGCAGTTCTTC. The V call is TRBV10-3, the J call TRBJ2-1, with 7 positions matching TRBD2. V dropped 4 bases and J dropped 1; count of bases not matched to a gene: 7. CDR1 and CDR2 (germline): ENHRY, SYGVKD. The CDR3 loop spans 16 amino acids.

This clonotype was seen a few times. The rearrangement links TRBV18 to TRBJ2-7; no clear D. Germline values: CDR1 KGHSH, CDR2 LQKENI. The length of the CDR3 is 14 residues. V lost 3 bases, J lost 3 bases, and 12 bases lay in between. Here the CDR3 reads CASSPFHADYEQYF. The CDR3 DNA sequence: TGTGCCAGCTCACCTTTTCACGCAGACTACGAGCAGTACTTC.

The table lists this clonotype with a few counts. The gene calls are TRBV20-1 and TRBJ1-5; TRBD1 matches at 8 bases. The CDR3 is 14 amino acids. V gave up 3 bases and J gave up 5 bases; unmatched junction bases: 6. Germline loops: CDR1 DFQATT, CDR2 SNEGSKA (reference sequence). The CDR3 loop reads CSARKSGGDQPQHF. CDR3 bases: TGCAGTGCTAGGAAATCAGGGGGCGATCAGCCCCAGCATTTT.

The chain recombines TRBV7-2 with TRBJ1-1; unclear D gene. The V gene's germline CDR1 is SGHTA and CDR2 FQGNSA. The V gene lost 0 bases and the J gene lost 0 bases, with 8 bases spanning the gap. The CDR3 spans 15 residues. The CDR3 nucleotides are TGTGCCAGCAGCTTAGCCCCAGCCATGAACACTGAAGCTTTCTTT. Translation: CASSLAPAMNTEAFF.

The table lists this clonotype with many counts. The genes are TRBV10-3 and TRBJ2-7; possibly TRBD1 for D (5 bases). CDR3 length: 14 amino acids. Per germline, CDR1 ENHRY and CDR2 SYGVKD. V was cut by 6 bases and J by 6 bases, with 18 bases left in between. CDR3 residues: CAIRDTGSRGEQYF. CDR3 nucleotides: TGTGCCATCAGGGATACAGGTTCCAGAGGCGAGCAGTACTTC.

This clonotype was picked up a small number of times. The chain has TRBV27 and TRBJ1-2; no reliable D call. CDR1 is MNHEY and CDR2 is SMNVEV in the germline V gene (reference sequence). CDR3 length: 14 residues. V was clipped by 4 bases and J by 4 bases, with 13 bases between them. The CDR3 bases are TGTGCCAGCAGTTCCCTGGCTAGTACCTATGGCTACACCTTC. Residues: CASSSLASTYGYTF.

This clonotype was picked up a small number of times. The chain is built from TRBV5-5 and TRBJ2-5, with a possible D match to TRBD2 (5 bases). This CDR3 comprises 14 residues. Germline assignment: CDR1 SGHKS and CDR2 YYEKEE (reference sequence). The V gene lost 0 bases and the J gene lost 1 base, with 7 bases spanning the gap. The CDR3: CASSLAGLQETQYF. The CDR3 region has the DNA TGTGCCAGCAGCTTGGCAGGACTCCAAGAGACCCAGTACTTC.

This clonotype was counted a few times. The chain links TRBV7-2 to TRBJ1-1, with D maybe TRBD1 (5 bases). CDR3 length: 14 residues. V lost 3 bases to trimming and J lost 1 base, with 9 bases between them. Germline V lookup: CDR1 SGHTA, CDR2 FQGNSA. CDR3 bases: TGTGCCAGCAGCTTTGGGGGTTGGAACACTGAAGCTTTCTTT. This sequence encodes CASSFGGWNTEAFF.

The J gene is TRBJ2-5, the V gene TRBV7-2; D gene unclear. V was clipped by 6 bases and J by 3 bases, with 5 bases between them. The CDR3 runs to 11 residues. The germline V gene has CDR1 SGHTA and CDR2 FQGNSA. The CDR3 sequence: CASRVEETQYF. Here the CDR3 DNA reads TGTGCCAGCAGAGTAGAAGAGACCCAGTACTTC.

In this sample, this clonotype turned up many times. The rearrangement uses TRBV6-1 and TRBJ1-2; D call uncertain. Per the germline V gene, CDR1 is MNHNS and CDR2 is SASEGT. V lost 6 bases to trimming and J lost 6 bases, with 11 bases between them. This CDR3 spans 12 amino acids. CDR3 loop: CASSLVMHGYTF. The CDR3 DNA reads TGTGCCAGCAGCCTAGTTATGCATGGCTACACCTTC.

The chain joins TRBV20-1 to TRBJ2-7, with 8 nucleotides matching TRBD1. CDR1 and CDR2 from the germline V gene are DFQATT and SNEGSKA (reference sequence). This CDR3 region has 13 residues. Losses at the gene ends were 6 bases for V and 0 bases for J; bases not matched to a gene: 4. The CDR3 region is CSARTGLSYEQYF. The DNA for the CDR3 is TGCAGTGCCCGGACAGGGCTCTCCTACGAGCAGTACTTC.

This clonotype was observed a handful of times. This CDR3 is CASSVNPDHGSEQFF. The CDR3 region has the DNA TGTGCCAGCAGCGTAAACCCTGACCACGGCAGTGAGCAGTTCTTC. This chain connects TRBV9 to TRBJ2-1; no firm D call. From germline, CDR1 is SGDLS and CDR2 YYNGEE. Trimming shortened V by 1 base and J by 9 bases, and 17 bases separated the two germline ends. This CDR3 region has 15 residues.

Remarks on this clonotype: A much larger clone is a single base away; this may be a read error. The genes are TRBV20-1 and TRBJ2-1; possibly TRBD2 for D (5 bases). Looked up from germline, CDR1 is DFQATT and CDR2 is SNEGSKA (reference sequence). Trimming removed 7 bases at V and 5 bases at J, with 15 bases between. The CDR3 length is 13 residues. The chain's CDR3 is CSGGGFGDNEQFF. For the CDR3, the DNA is TGCAGTGGGGGTGGTTTCGGGGACAATGAGCAGTTCTTC.

V and J are TRBV6-1 and TRBJ1-1; 11 positions match TRBD1. Looked up from germline, CDR1 is MNHNS and CDR2 is SASEGT. The CDR3 is 18 residues long. Germline trimming cut 7 bases from V and 3 bases from J; bases unmatched to any gene: 16. DNA for the CDR3: TGTGCCAGCAACAGAAGGACAGGGGGCAAGGTGGACGACACTGAAGCTTTCTTT. This codes for CASNRRTGGKVDDTEAFF.

V is TRBV5-5 and J is TRBJ2-4; a weak D match, TRBD2 (6 bases). V dropped 1 base and J dropped 8 bases, with 16 bases sitting between them. The germline CDR1 and CDR2 sequences are SGHKS and YYEKEE (reference sequence). CDR3 length equals 15 residues. The CDR3: CASSLMVGREDIQYF. CDR3 bases: TGTGCCAGCAGCTTGATGGTCGGCAGGGAGGACATTCAGTACTTC.

This clonotype was counted between two and nine times. V and J are TRBV21-1 and TRBJ2-3; the listed D gene, TRBD1, was not tested against the DNA. TRBV21-1 is marked as a pseudogene. This CDR3 comprises 18 residues. CDR3 bases: TGTGCCAGCAGCAAGGGGAAAACCGACAGGTCTTTCACAGATACGCAGTATTTT. This gives the protein CASSKGKTDRSFTDTQYF.

This clonotype came up a few times. The chain carries TRBV4-3 and TRBJ1-1, with unresolved D. This CDR3 is built from 15 residues. V was pared by 5 bases and J by 0 bases, with 13 bases between. In germline, CDR1 is LGHNA, CDR2 YSLEER. CDR3 sequence (DNA): TGCGCCAGCAGCAGAACAGTACCCATGAACACTGAAGCTTTCTTT. Amino acid sequence: CASSRTVPMNTEAFF.

This clonotype was counted between two and nine times. The chain is built from TRBV2 and TRBJ2-3; D ambiguous. The germline V gene has CDR1 SNHLY and CDR2 FYNNEI. V was pared by 6 bases and J by 4 bases, with 8 bases between. The CDR3 totals 12 residues. The DNA of the CDR3 is TGTGCCAGCAGGACGGGCGCAGATACGCAGTATTTT. Translated: CASRTGADTQYF.

The gene calls are TRBV20-1 and TRBJ2-7, with 9 bases lining up with TRBD2. The CDR3 runs 15 residues. Germline trimming cut 3 bases from V and 2 bases from J; bases unmatched to any gene: 8. CDR1 and CDR2 (germline): DFQATT, SNEGSKA (reference sequence). CDR3 protein: CSASDASGAPYEQYF. The CDR3 coding sequence is TGCAGTGCTAGCGACGCTAGCGGGGCCCCCTACGAGCAGTACTTC.